The rows below give T cell receptor beta chains drawn from one sample of a study of blood T cell repertoires in COVID-19. The method was immunoSEQ multiplex PCR; TCRdb's version includes in-frame clones alone and lacks a portion of them. The table includes 200,000 or so clones, approximately 88% detected once. Sample: peripheral blood. All receptors come from a man aged 60 to 69 who had recovered from COVID-19. The CDR3 runs from the conserved cysteine through the conserved F or W. Fields, in order: D gene, V gene, clone size, CDR3 protein. The D gene is left open where the match is weak. Where a row states a size, it is once, few, many or the class of an expanded clone; other rows omit it.

TRBD1,TRBV3-1/TRBV3-2,-,CASSQDFNRGQGETQYF
TRBD2,TRBV28,-,CASSFRTSGTPDTQYF
TRBD2,TRBV4-2,-,CASSRGTSGYEQYF
TRBD1,TRBV6-5,-,CASSDSGQRRGYTF
TRBD2,TRBV6-5,-,CASRSTSGYTGELFF
TRBD1,TRBV5-4,-,CASSMTGGFNTEAFF
TRBD2,TRBV6-6,once,CASSWGLPNTGELFF
-,TRBV15,few,CATSRPGYEQYF
TRBD1,TRBV20-1,-,CSASRTGNQPQHF
TRBD2,TRBV5-5,-,CASSKTSGGNNEQFF
-,TRBV28,few,CASSSPAGRNEQFF
-,TRBV11-2,-,CASSLEVTFYNEQFF
TRBD2,TRBV6-6,-,CASSSASGSPYNEQFF
TRBD1,TRBV11-3,-,CASSLATGTETQYF
TRBD1,TRBV11-2,-,CASSLSTGTGYEQYF
-,TRBV6-6,-,CASTDRLNVYEQYF
TRBD2,TRBV19,-,CASSLRTSGDTGELFF
-,TRBV7-2,-,CASSLRLYQETQYF
-,TRBV2,-,CATSPDSPDNSPLHF
-,TRBV7-6,few,CASSVMISVTPYNEQFF
-,TRBV27,-,CASSFTMSSYNEQFF
TRBD1,TRBV18,-,CASSRDRVPNEKLFF
TRBD2,TRBV5-1,many,CASSLEASGSSYNEQFF
-,TRBV28,-,CASSSGGRVEQYF
TRBD1,TRBV19,-,CASSGTGGWTGQPQHF
TRBD2,TRBV6-2/TRBV6-3,-,CASSLAGGPDTQYF
-,TRBV10-3,-,CATRSGGTNYGYTF
TRBD1,TRBV7-3,-,CASSLDRDQPQHF
-,TRBV15,-,CATSSRSTGNQPQHF
TRBD1,TRBV5-1,-,CASSLRQGNTEAFF
TRBD1,TRBV19,-,CASSDRGRYEKLFF
TRBD1,TRBV6-5,-,CASTSDRAGTEAFF
TRBD1,TRBV23-1,-,CASALQGQGDRTQYF
-,TRBV7-9,-,CASSFPDRGGYTF
-,TRBV5-1,-,CASSFWQGSEAFF
-,TRBV23-1,-,CASSHERGTGHKLAKNIQYF
TRBD1,TRBV7-9,-,CASRPDRGGRTDTQYF
TRBD1,TRBV6-6,-,CASSYGQGVPYEQYF
TRBD1,TRBV18,-,CASSPGIGQGISGANVLTF
-,TRBV20-1,-,CSASGHPGEQYF